The entry that follows covers one T cell receptor beta chain sequence. Its antigen remains unidentified. The sample belongs to a study of OX40 agonist ivuxolimab in advanced cancers. Study details: Ivuxolimab, an antibody that agonizes OX40 (CD134), was administered to the patients.

Study-level findings and limits: Antigen targets of the expanded peripheral T cells went undetermined.

The assay was immunoSEQ multiplex PCR, and TCRdb's table has in-frame clones only and misses some. This table has 98,000 or so clones, 94% appearing once. Sequenced material: CD4+ or CD8+ T cells sorted from blood, taken in a trial of the OX40 agonist ivuxolimab. The clonotype comes from an adult with an advanced solid tumor such as melanoma, head and neck, liver or kidney cancer.

The CDR3 sequence is CASSPYGLRAYEQYF. The CDR3 DNA is TGTGCCAGCAGCCCTTACGGACTCCGAGCCTACGAGCAGTACTTC. The genes are TRBV28 and TRBJ2-7; TRBD2 is a possible D gene (5 bases). The germline CDR1 and CDR2 sequences are MDHEN and SYDVKM. CDR3 length: 15 amino acids. V lost 6 bases and J lost 2, with 17 bases in between. The variable domain in full, completed from reference TRBV28 and TRBJ2-7, reads DVKVTQSSRYLVKRTGEKVFLECVQDMDHENMFWYRQDPGLGLRLIYFSYDVKMKEKGDIPEGYSVSREKKERFSLILESASTNQTSMYLCASSPYGLRAYEQYFGPGTRLTVT.